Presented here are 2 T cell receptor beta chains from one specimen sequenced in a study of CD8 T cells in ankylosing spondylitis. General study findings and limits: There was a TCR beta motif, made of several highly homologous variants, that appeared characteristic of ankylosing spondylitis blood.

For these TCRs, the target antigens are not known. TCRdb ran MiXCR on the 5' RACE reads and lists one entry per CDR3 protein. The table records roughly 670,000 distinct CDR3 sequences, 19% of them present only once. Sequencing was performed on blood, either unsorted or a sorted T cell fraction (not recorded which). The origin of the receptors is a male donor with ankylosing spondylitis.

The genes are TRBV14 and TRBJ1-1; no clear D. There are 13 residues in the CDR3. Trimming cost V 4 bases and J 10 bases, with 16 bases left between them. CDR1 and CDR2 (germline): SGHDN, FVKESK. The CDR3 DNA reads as TGTGCCAGCAGCCCGTCTCTGACTACACGAGCTTTCTTT. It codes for CASSPSLTTRAFF.

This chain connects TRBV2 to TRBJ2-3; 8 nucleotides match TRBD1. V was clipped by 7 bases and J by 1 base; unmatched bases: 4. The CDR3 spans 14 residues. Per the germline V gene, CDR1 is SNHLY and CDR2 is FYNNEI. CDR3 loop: CASINRGGTDTQYF. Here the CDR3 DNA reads TGTGCCAGCATTAACAGGGGGGGCACAGATACGCAGTATTTT.